In this sample, the clone carrying this T cell receptor (beta chain) turned up a few times. The data belong to a study of blood T cells in healthy people across ages. A second about 6 to 12 cycle PCR used barcoded and J-beta primers. MiXCR was run by TCRdb on the 5' RACE reads, yielding one entry per CDR3 protein. The sample yields 730,000 or so distinct CDR3 sequences, 35% to 50% seen once. This TCR was sampled from a man older than 75 in good health. The sample comprised blood.

In DNA, the CDR3 is TGTGCCAGCAGCTTAGTTAGGGGAGGGTACACTCTTCATGAGCAGTTCTTC. Translation: CASSLVRGGYTLHEQFF. The V call is TRBV7-2, the J call TRBJ2-1; 7 positions match TRBD2. This CDR3 has 17 amino acids. Germline trimming cut 1 base from V and 8 bases from J; bases unmatched to any gene: 14. Germline V gives CDR1 SGHTA, CDR2 FQGNSA.